This record looks at one TCR beta chain sequence and its context. Its target is unknown. This specimen belongs to a study of Graves' ophthalmopathy and Graves' hyperthyroidism. Findings and limits, study-wide: The authors also found most expanded thyroid clonotypes above 0.001 frequency in blood.

V was pared by 5 bases and J by 2 bases, with 2 bases of the junction left unmatched. From germline, CDR1 is ENHRY and CDR2 SYGVKD. The CDR3 totals 15 residues. From RNA, the CDR3 regions of TCR beta chains were amplified and sequenced. The first-round RT-PCR employed HTBI primers together with the Qiagen OneStep RT-PCR kit. A multiplex PCR was then performed as the second round. From the multiplex PCR reads, TCRdb called clonotypes with MiXCR, one entry per CDR3 protein. Among more than 1,000,000 distinct CDR3 sequences listed, less than 45% were seen once. Sequencing was performed on peripheral blood or thyroid tissue (not recorded which). The clonotype comes from an adult man with Graves' hyperthyroidism. V is TRBV10-3 and J is TRBJ2-3; 12 bases line up with TRBD2. CDR3 residues: CAISLAGGLTDTQYF. CDR3 DNA: TGTGCCATCAGTCTAGCGGGAGGGCTCACAGATACGCAGTATTTT.